This T cell receptor beta chain was profiled in a study of blood T cells in healthy people across ages. There were healthy Caucasian individuals from Russia, aged 6 to 90, serving as donors. For every donor, a draw yielded approximately 9.8 milliliters of peripheral blood. The CDR3 is 20 amino acids. From germline, CDR1 is MDHEN and CDR2 SYDVKM. V lost 7 bases and J lost 1; bases outside the gene matches: 15. This clonotype has just a few counts. A J-beta primer mix and a sample-barcoded 5' primer were used in a second PCR of about 7 to 12 cycles. Tags on each cDNA molecule came from a template-switch adaptor with 12 random nucleotides. TCRdb reprocessed the 5' RACE reads via MiXCR and lists one record per CDR3 protein. Of 550,000 to 750,000 distinct CDR3 sequences in the sample, approximately 21% were seen once.

This clonotype was obtained from a man in his 70s in good health. The sample comprised blood. The chain recombines TRBV28 with TRBJ2-1, with 14 bases matching TRBD2. In nucleotides, the CDR3 is TGTGCCAGCAACCCGATGCCGGGACTAGCGGGAGATGGGTCCTACAATGAGCAGTTCTTC. As protein: CASNPMPGLAGDGSYNEQFF.